These 26 T cell receptor beta chains came from one sample sequenced in a study of cytomegalovirus exposure and HLA in healthy donors. PCR primers comprised 60 Vbeta and 13 Jbeta primers. Produced via immunoSEQ multiplex PCR; TCRdb's table is partial and in-frame only. Here the sample spans under 200,000 clones, 68% being singletons. The sequenced sample consisted of PBMCs. These receptors were obtained from a man aged 45-65 years in good health and CMV-seronegative.

The J gene is TRBJ1-5, the V gene TRBV5-3; D ambiguous. TRBV5-3 belongs to the ORF category, with a function that is uncertain. V was pared by 10 bases and J by 12 bases, with 11 bases between. The CDR3 length is 9 residues. The chain's CDR3 is CARAGIQHF. The CDR3 DNA sequence: TGTGCCCGAGCGGGGATCCAGCATTTT.

The count of this clone is one. The chain recombines TRBV2 with TRBJ2-7; D may be TRBD1 (6 bases). The V and J ends lost 7 bases and 3 bases respectively, with 10 bases between them. CDR1 SNHLY and CDR2 FYNNEI come from the germline V gene. The CDR3 extends over 12 amino acids. The CDR3 loop reads CASKRDIYEQYF. In DNA form, the CDR3 reads TGTGCCAGCAAGAGGGACATCTACGAGCAGTACTTC.

The chain recombines TRBV27 with TRBJ1-5; D gene unclear. The CDR3 totals 16 residues. Germline CDR1 and CDR2: MNHEY and SMNVEV (reference sequence). V lost 3 bases and J 0 bases, leaving 12 bases between the germline ends. CDR3 region: CASSFRSGFSNQPQHF. As DNA, the CDR3 is TGTGCCAGCAGTTTTCGGTCCGGTTTTAGCAATCAGCCCCAGCATTTT.

The V and J genes are TRBV7-9 and TRBJ1-4; TRBD1 matches 7 bases. After removal of 5 bases from V and 3 bases from J, the junction contained 3 bases not matched to a gene. The CDR3 has 14 amino acids. The germline gives CDR1 SEHNR, CDR2 FQNEAQ (reference sequence). The CDR3 here is CASSGGQSNEKLFF. The CDR3 nucleotides are TGTGCCAGCAGCGGGGGACAGTCTAATGAAAAACTGTTTTTT.

The CDR3 here is CASSLGAYGYTF. The CDR3 DNA reads as TGTGCCAGCAGTTTGGGGGCCTATGGCTACACCTTC. The chain couples TRBV28 to TRBJ1-2; weak D call: TRBD1 (6 bases). The CDR3 is made up of 12 amino acids. In germline, CDR1 is MDHEN, CDR2 SYDVKM. V was trimmed by 3 bases and J by 4 bases, leaving 6 bases between them.

V gene TRBV2 combines with J gene TRBJ2-7, with 10 bases that match TRBD1. The germline CDR1 and CDR2 sequences are SNHLY and FYNNEI. Trimming took 8 bases from V and 2 from J; bases not matched to a gene: 6. The CDR3 has 14 residues. The CDR3 nucleotides read TGTGCCAGCCTGCCGGGACAGGGGACCTACGAGCAGTACTTC. Its protein is CASLPGQGTYEQYF.

This sequence joins TRBV4-1 and TRBJ1-2, with D uncertain. V was shortened by 3 bases and J by 4 bases, with 6 bases between the two germline ends. CDR3 length: 12 residues. Germline loops: CDR1 MGHRA, CDR2 YSYEKL. Written as DNA, the CDR3 is TGCGCCAGCAGCCACGCGGCCTATGGCTACACCTTC. Its protein is CASSHAAYGYTF.

The chain carries TRBV6-6 and TRBJ1-1; 10 bases are a match to TRBD1. The germline gives CDR1 MNHNY, CDR2 SVGAGI (reference sequence). The CDR3 is 16 residues long. J gave up 0 bases and V 3 bases, and 4 bases lay outside the gene matches. The CDR3 DNA follows: TGTGCCAGCAGTTATTGGACAGGGGGAATGAACACTGAAGCTTTCTTT. Translation: CASSYWTGGMNTEAFF.

The V call is TRBV9, the J call TRBJ1-6; weak D call: TRBD1 (5 bases). Germline loops: CDR1 SGDLS, CDR2 YYNGEE. CDR3 length: 14 residues. Trimming pared 3 bases from V and 12 bases from J, leaving 16 bases between. CDR3 sequence reads: CASSAATGDGPLHF. CDR3 nucleotide sequence: TGTGCCAGCAGCGCCGCAACGGGGGATGGACCCCTCCACTTT.

V is TRBV4-1 and J is TRBJ2-1; TRBD1 matches at 12 bases. From germline, CDR1 is MGHRA and CDR2 YSYEKL. The CDR3 is made up of 15 amino acids. V shed 0 bases and J 9 bases; nucleotides not matched to a gene: 3. In DNA form, the CDR3 reads TGCGCCAGCAGCCAAGAGGGACAGGGGGCTGTTGAGCAGTTCTTC. Translation: CASSQEGQGAVEQFF.

The chain employs TRBV6-1 and TRBJ1-1; possibly TRBD1 for D (6 bases). Germline loops: CDR1 MNHNS, CDR2 SASEGT. Trimming took 1 base from V and 5 from J, leaving 17 bases between them. This CDR3 is 16 amino acids long. The CDR3 loop is CASSEEKGVRATEAFF. CDR3 in DNA: TGTGCCAGCAGTGAAGAAAAGGGGGTTAGAGCTACTGAAGCTTTCTTT.

This chain links TRBV7-9 with TRBJ1-1; TRBD1 might be the D (5 bases). The germline V gene has CDR1 SEHNR and CDR2 FQNEAQ (reference sequence). The germline V and J ends were trimmed by 6 bases and 5 bases, with 7 bases remaining between them. This CDR3 is built from 11 residues. The CDR3 nucleotides are TGTGCCAGCAGTAGGGGTACTGAAGCTTTCTTT. This sequence encodes CASSRGTEAFF.

As for this clone: Other DNA sequences in this sample translate to the same CDR3. V usage is TRBV6-6 and J usage is TRBJ1-2; 9 bases line up with TRBD1. Trimming at V came to 2 bases and at J to 8 bases, leaving 6 bases not matched to a gene. Germline V gene sequence: CDR1 MNHNY, CDR2 SVGAGI (reference sequence). The CDR3 sequence is 14 residues long. CDR3 amino acids: CASSYRDRARGYTF. The CDR3 bases are TGTGCCAGCAGTTACCGGGACAGGGCAAGGGGCTACACCTTC.

J is TRBJ2-2 and V is TRBV7-2; no clear D gene. Trimming removed 5 bases from V and 6 bases from J, with 16 bases in between. The germline V gene has CDR1 SGHTA and CDR2 FQGNSA. The CDR3 is 15 amino acids. The CDR3 coding sequence is TGTGCCAGCAGCCTTCAGTTCGTTCCCCCCGGGGAGCTGTTTTTT. Protein: CASSLQFVPPGELFF.

The chain uses TRBV15 and TRBJ1-2, with a tentative D call TRBD1 (6 bases). Per germline, CDR1 LNHNV and CDR2 YYDKDF (reference sequence). Trimming stripped 5 bases from V and 3 bases from J, with 13 bases between. CDR3 length: 14 residues. The CDR3, as DNA: TGTGCCACCAGCGCTGACAGGAACTACTATGGCTACACCTTC. Encoded protein: CATSADRNYYGYTF.

The chain uses TRBV10-3 and TRBJ2-7; the D gene is possibly TRBD2 (6 bases). Germline CDR1 reads ENHRY; CDR2 reads SYGVKD. CDR3 length: 13 amino acids. V dropped 0 bases and J dropped 6 bases, with 9 bases sitting between them. The CDR3 DNA reads TGTGCCATCAGTGAGTCGGCGGGGTTCGAGCAGTACTTC. Its translation: CAISESAGFEQYF.

This sequence joins TRBV28 and TRBJ2-3; 8 bases fit TRBD2. Trimming removed 3 bases from V and 0 bases from J; junction bases left unmatched: 8. Germline lookup yields CDR1 MDHEN and CDR2 SYDVKM. The CDR3 contains 17 residues. The CDR3 sequence: CASSFNGGAKSTDTQYF. CDR3 sequence (DNA): TGTGCCAGCAGTTTTAACGGGGGGGCGAAAAGCACAGATACGCAGTATTTT.

V and J are TRBV7-2 and TRBJ1-1, with 9 bases that match TRBD1. The CDR3 has 15 amino acids. The V and J ends lost 5 bases and 1 base, in that order; junction bases with no gene match: 5. CDR1 is SGHTA and CDR2 is FQGNSA in the germline V gene. The chain's CDR3 is CASSRQGVKNTEAFF. As DNA, the CDR3 is TGTGCCAGCAGCCGACAGGGGGTTAAGAACACTGAAGCTTTCTTT. Filled out from reference TRBV7-2 and TRBJ1-1, the complete variable domain reads GAGVSQSPSNKVTEKGKDVELRCDPISGHTALYWYRQSLGQGLEFLIYFQGNSAPDKSGLPSDRFSAERTGGSVSTLTIQRTQQEDSAVYLCASSRQGVKNTEAFFGQGTRLTVV.

The chain joins TRBV7-9 to TRBJ1-3; unclear D gene. The V end lost 4 bases, the J end lost 2 bases, and 6 bases lay between the germline ends. The germline V gene has CDR1 SEHNR and CDR2 FQNEAQ (reference sequence). The CDR3 loop spans 13 amino acids. The CDR3 DNA reads TGTGCCAGCAGCTACGGGACTGGAAACACCATATATTTT. Encoded protein: CASSYGTGNTIYF.

The CDR3 bases are TGTGCCAGCACCCGAGCGGGGACAGATACGCAGTATTTT. The encoded protein is CASTRAGTDTQYF. The chain recombines TRBV6-5 with TRBJ2-3, with 7 positions matching TRBD2. Losses at the gene ends were 7 bases for V and 3 bases for J; bases not matched to a gene: 4. CDR3 length: 13 residues. Germline loops: CDR1 MNHEY, CDR2 SVGAGI.

The chain joins TRBV4-1 to TRBJ2-7; 7 bases agree with TRBD1. J was trimmed by 7 bases and V by 4 bases; bases with no gene match: 7. Looked up from germline, CDR1 is MGHRA and CDR2 is YSYEKL. This CDR3 is built from 13 residues. The CDR3 DNA follows: TGCGCCAGCAGCCTGACAGGGCGCAGAGAGCAGTACTTC. It codes for CASSLTGRREQYF.

This clone came up a few times. The chain is built from TRBV5-1 and TRBJ2-1, with TRBD1 matching over 7 bases. Germline CDR1 SGHRS, CDR2 YFSETQ. The CDR3 loop spans 14 amino acids. V was clipped by 4 bases and J by 8 bases; unmatched bases: 9. The CDR3 nucleotides read TGCGCCAGCAGCCTACTAGGGGGCCACCATGAGCAGTTCTTC. The encoded protein is CASSLLGGHHEQFF.

A few counts support this clone. The chain has TRBV7-9 and TRBJ2-5, with D maybe TRBD2 (7 bases). The CDR3 sequence is 17 residues long. Trimming stripped 1 base from V and 2 bases from J, with 17 bases between. Germline assignment: CDR1 SEHNR and CDR2 FQNEAQ (reference sequence). CDR3 in amino acids: CASSLGWGGQGQETQYF. The CDR3 DNA follows: TGTGCCAGCAGCTTAGGGTGGGGGGGCCAAGGGCAAGAGACCCAGTACTTC.

This clone has just a few counts. CDR3 nucleotides: TGTGCCAGCACCGACAGGACTAGCGGAACCTACGAGCAGTACTTC. Encoded protein: CASTDRTSGTYEQYF. The J gene is TRBJ2-7, the V gene TRBV6-5; 10 bases are a match to TRBD2. V gave up 7 bases and J gave up 2 bases; unmatched junction bases: 8. Looked up from germline, CDR1 is MNHEY and CDR2 is SVGAGI. The CDR3 loop spans 15 amino acids.

This chain joins TRBV6-6 and TRBJ2-7; no clear D. The ends were cut back, 5 bases at V and 3 bases at J, with 5 bases in the middle. CDR1 MNHNY and CDR2 SVGAGI come from the germline V gene (reference sequence). The CDR3 spans 11 residues. Written as DNA, the CDR3 is TGTGCCAGCAGTGCTAACTACGAGCAGTACTTC. This codes for CASSANYEQYF.

V usage is TRBV28 and J usage is TRBJ1-5; 8 positions agree with TRBD1. This CDR3 is 16 amino acids long. V lost 5 bases and J lost 0; bases outside the gene matches: 6. Germline CDR1 and CDR2: MDHEN and SYDVKM. The CDR3 nucleotides are TGTGCCAGCAGTCCCCTTGGACAGGGTAGCAATCAGCCCCAGCATTTT. Translation: CASSPLGQGSNQPQHF. Full variable domain (outside the CDR3, taken from reference TRBV28 and TRBJ1-5): DVKVTQSSRYLVKRTGEKVFLECVQDMDHENMFWYRQDPGLGLRLIYFSYDVKMKEKGDIPEGYSVSREKKERFSLILESASTNQTSMYLCASSPLGQGSNQPQHFGDGTRLSIL.